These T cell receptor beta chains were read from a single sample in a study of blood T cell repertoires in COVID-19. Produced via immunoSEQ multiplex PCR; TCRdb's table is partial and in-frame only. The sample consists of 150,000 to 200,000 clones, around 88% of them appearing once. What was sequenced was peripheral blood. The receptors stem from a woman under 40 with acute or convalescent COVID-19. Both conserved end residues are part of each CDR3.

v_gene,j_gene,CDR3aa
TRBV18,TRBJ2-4,CASSPPDSLAKNIQYF
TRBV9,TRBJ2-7,CASSPRDFYEQYF
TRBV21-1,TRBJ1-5,CASSKALDTGNQPQHF
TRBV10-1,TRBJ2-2,CASSELTLAGGTYTGELFF
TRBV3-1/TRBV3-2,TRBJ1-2,CASSQDMADRGYTF
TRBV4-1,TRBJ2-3,CASSQLGGRADTQYF
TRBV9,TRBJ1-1,CASSVARGGTEAFF
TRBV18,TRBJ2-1,CASSPSSVLYNEQFF
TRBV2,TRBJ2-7,CASSEGRGREVQYF
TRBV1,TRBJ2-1,CTSYKWTAQWEQFF
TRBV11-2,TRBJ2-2,CASSLPLAGGSNGELFF
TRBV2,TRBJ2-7,CASQSQGISSYEQYF
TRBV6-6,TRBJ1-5,CASSYHDRVNQPQHF
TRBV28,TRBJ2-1,CASSVAGGGNQNEQFF
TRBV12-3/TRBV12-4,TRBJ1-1,CASSRGGNTEAFF
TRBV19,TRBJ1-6,CASSTEFQGFSPLHF
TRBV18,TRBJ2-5,CASSPPGEQETQYF
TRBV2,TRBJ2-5,CASSANRGRVGETQYF
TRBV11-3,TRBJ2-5,CASSWGPDQETQYF
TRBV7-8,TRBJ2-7,CASSLQGQGTEQYF
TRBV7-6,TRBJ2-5,CASSSAGGLYQETQYF
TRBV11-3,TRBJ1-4,CASRRTTYEKLFF
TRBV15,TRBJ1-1,CATSRDYVEGNTEAFF
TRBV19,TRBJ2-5,CASSILGTRRTQYF
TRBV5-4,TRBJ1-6,CASSSDRGRPNSPLHF
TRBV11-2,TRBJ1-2,CASSLDYRGQGVGGDTF
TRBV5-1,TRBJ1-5,CASSWGQGSNQPQHF
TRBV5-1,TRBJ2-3,CASSLEPGDTQYF
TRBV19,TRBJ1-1,CASSPSAGNTEAFF
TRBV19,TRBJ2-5,CASSIGAGETQYF
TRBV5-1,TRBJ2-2,CASSFRLAGSTGELFF
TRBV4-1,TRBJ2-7,CASSPGLKYEQYF
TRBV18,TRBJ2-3,CASSRLAGGRTDTQYF
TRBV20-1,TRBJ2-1,CSARGLSEQFF
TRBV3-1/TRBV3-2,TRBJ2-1,CASSQESQGWRENEQFF
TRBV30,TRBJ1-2,CAWSPSLTGYGYTF
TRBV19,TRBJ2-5,CASSRRGQLETQYF
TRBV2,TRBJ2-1,CASARLSSYNEQFF
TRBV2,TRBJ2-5,CATGGTEPYF
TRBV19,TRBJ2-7,CATNPGGSYEQYF
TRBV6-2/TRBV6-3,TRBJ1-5,CASSYSKGGGNQPQHF
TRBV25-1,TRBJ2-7,CASSDELPREQYF
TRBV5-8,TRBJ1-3,CASSLGPLGNTIYF
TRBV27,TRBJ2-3,CASSSGGDTQYF
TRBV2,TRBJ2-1,CASLERSYNEQFF
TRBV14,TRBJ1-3,CASNRSPRNTIYF
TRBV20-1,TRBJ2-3,CSASFAGGADTQYF
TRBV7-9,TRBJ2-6,CASSLPTGANVLTF
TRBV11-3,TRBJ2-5,CASSQDSTAGAQYF
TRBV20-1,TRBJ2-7,CSARNGYEQYF
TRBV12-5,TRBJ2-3,CASRTSNPSDTQYF
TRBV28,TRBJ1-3,CASSLSSSGNTIYF
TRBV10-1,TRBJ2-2,CASSLANTGELFF
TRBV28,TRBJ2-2,CASSSRTDLGELFF
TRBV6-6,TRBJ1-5,CGSQGAGGGQPQHF
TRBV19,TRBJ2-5,CASRAGGRGTQYF
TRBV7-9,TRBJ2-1,CASSLLVAYAEQFF
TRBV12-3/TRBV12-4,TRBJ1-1,CASLRQINTEAFF
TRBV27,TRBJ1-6,CASSFGQGLVGSPLHF
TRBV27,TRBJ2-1,CASSSLRGGLAGVNEQFF